This is a list of T cell receptor beta chains from one sample in a study of Graves' ophthalmopathy and Graves' hyperthyroidism. TCRdb ran MiXCR on the multiplex PCR reads and lists one entry per CDR3 protein. The sample records around 1.1 million distinct CDR3 sequences, approximately 35% being singletons. Sequencing input: peripheral blood or thyroid tissue (not recorded which). These receptors all come from an adult man with Graves' hyperthyroidism. Each CDR3 is given with its conserved first and last residue. Each record gives: V gene, CDR3 protein.

TRBV20-1,CSATKKAGGRETQYF
TRBV7-9,CASSLGEQIGLGYTF
TRBV14,CASSQGHANTEAFF
TRBV5-1,CASSGRTQYF
TRBV10-3,CASSEKLWLDRGNGGYTF
TRBV6-5,CASSSFQKTYEQYF
TRBV25-1,CASSSTAGTGGCEQYF
TRBV2,CASSRWSTNEKLFF
TRBV29-1,CSAAMSGNTIYF
TRBV7-2,CASNQQDGETQYF
TRBV18,CASSPRGQNEKLFF
TRBV20-1,CSARRRTGDQPQHF
TRBV29-1,CSVERAGNEAFF
TRBV7-8,CASSNRASNQPQHF
TRBV5-4,CASSIPGEQETQYF
TRBV7-6,CASSLGGTGATEAFF
TRBV20-1,CSARVGSSYEQYF
TRBV4-3,CASSQALAGGMETQYF
TRBV5-8,CASSLAIPSNQPQHF
TRBV4-3,CASSQPRTSSSYEQYF
TRBV10-2,CASSAVLPAYEQYF
TRBV6-6,CASSEDIRRSPLHF
TRBV9,CASSVGGMSGNTIYF
TRBV4-3,CASSQDSSGGAYEQYF
TRBV15,CATSRDRRDELFF
TRBV20-1,CSASREGAAITYGYTF
TRBV29-1,CSVGEGIRETQYF
TRBV25-1,CASSDAGFGQPQHF
TRBV7-9,CASSSSGSMGVTDTQYF
TRBV7-9,CASSSKTGGTEAFF
TRBV19,CASSPYTGGAGNQPQHF
TRBV4-1,CASSQRKWTYRQETQYF
TRBV5-1,CASSLDRGHNSPLHF
TRBV10-2,CASSDKRERRETQYF
TRBV9,CASSQGSQVNTEAFF
TRBV15,CATSRGGQQKETQYF
TRBV2,CASSFPTGSTNEKLFF
TRBV25-1,CASWDEKLFF
TRBV19,CASSIGLAGGEPGAQYF
TRBV6-5,CATAGTRYGYTF
TRBV7-9,CASSSPGHIQETQYF
TRBV7-2,CASSFARVSGNTIYF
TRBV11-2,CASSQSPGQTYEQYF
TRBV9,CASSVSPGYSYEQYF
TRBV12-3/TRBV12-4,CASSLIVGTSSYEQYF
TRBV15,CATRQPNQPQHF
TRBV19,CASSIQGSSYEQYF
TRBV5-6,CASKPQSFAGYTF
TRBV5-5,CASSLDLNGQGNQPQHF
TRBV20-1,CSARPTGILGTEAFF
TRBV5-1,CASSLRQGFQETQYF
TRBV5-4,CASSPGSGRVDSGANVLTF
TRBV20-1,CSGDSEAFF